This TCR beta chain was profiled in a study of T cell changes during pregnancy in multiple sclerosis. Only in-frame clones appear in the TCRdb table, and some are missing; sequencing was by immunoSEQ multiplex PCR. The table has 40,000 to 45,000 clones, about 89% seen once; the top ten hold 0.55% to 0.6%. CDR3 length equals 14 residues. CDR1 is MNHNY and CDR2 is SVGAGI in the germline V gene (reference sequence). Trimming shortened V by 4 bases and J by 1 base, and 10 bases separated the two germline ends. The chain carries TRBV6-6 and TRBJ1-1; D unclear. This specimen consisted of CD4+ T cells from peripheral blood mononuclear cells, obtained in the first trimester of pregnancy. The clonotype comes from a female donor with multiple sclerosis, enrolled in a pregnancy study. The CDR3 is CASSSRRGNTEAFF. In DNA form, the CDR3 reads TGTGCCAGCAGTTCCCGACGGGGGAACACTGAAGCTTTCTTT.